The next 26 T cell receptor beta chains were all read from a single sample in a study of shared clonotypes between healthy human individuals. The protocol was immunoSEQ multiplex PCR, while the TCRdb copy is restricted to in-frame clones and leaves out a portion. The data show some 900,000 clones, more than 75% seen once. Sequencing was carried out using memory CD4+ T cells sorted from blood. Subset indicated: CD45RA-negative fraction. These receptor sequences come from a young man in good health.

This chain joins TRBV30 and TRBJ1-6; D unclear. Germline-derived CDR1 and CDR2 are GTSNPN and SVGIG (reference sequence). CDR3 size: 15 residues. V shed 3 bases and J shed 0 bases, with 9 bases lying between them. CDR3 sequence: CAWRISHSYNSPLHF. In nucleotides, the CDR3 is TGTGCCTGGAGGATCAGCCACTCCTATAATTCACCCCTCCACTTT.

This rearrangement joins TRBV7-2 to TRBJ2-1, with 9 bases lining up with TRBD2. Germline loops: CDR1 SGHTA, CDR2 FQGNSA. This CDR3 region has 16 residues. The junction had 4 bases not matched to a gene; V was cut back by 0 bases and J by 4 bases. The CDR3 reads CASSLASGRGYNEQFF. CDR3 coding DNA: TGTGCCAGCAGCTTAGCTAGCGGGAGAGGTTACAATGAGCAGTTCTTC.

The CDR3 loop reads CASSLVWLETDTQYF. The CDR3 DNA is TGCGCCAGCAGCTTGGTATGGCTAGAGACAGATACGCAGTATTTT. This chain connects TRBV5-1 to TRBJ2-3; D remains ambiguous. The CDR3 has 15 amino acids. Germline V lookup: CDR1 SGHRS, CDR2 YFSETQ. V was cut by 0 bases and J by 3 bases, with 11 bases left in between.

The rearrangement links TRBV4-3 to TRBJ1-4; 7 nucleotides agree with TRBD1. V dropped 4 bases and J dropped 2; count of bases not matched to a gene: 10. This CDR3 comprises 17 residues. From germline, CDR1 is LGHNA and CDR2 YSLEER. CDR3 DNA: TGCGCCAGCAGCCGTGGCAGGGGGGCATCCACTAATGAAAAACTGTTTTTT. Amino acid sequence: CASSRGRGASTNEKLFF.

This chain connects TRBV5-6 to TRBJ2-3, with a weak D call TRBD2 (7 bases). Trimming pared 2 bases from V and 2 bases from J, leaving 12 bases between. Germline-derived CDR1 and CDR2 are SGHDT and YYEEEE. CDR3 length: 15 amino acids. The CDR3 sequence is CASSFGGGNTDTQYF. CDR3 bases: TGTGCCAGCAGCTTCGGCGGGGGCAACACAGATACGCAGTATTTT.

This chain joins TRBV6-4 and TRBJ1-6; D is ambiguous. Germline CDR1 reads MRHNA; CDR2 reads SNTAGT. Deletions cut 2 bases from V and 7 bases from J, with 15 bases between. The CDR3 loop spans 16 amino acids. In DNA, the CDR3 is TGTGCCAGCAGTGACGCGGCCAGCAGATTGAATTCACCCCTCCACTTT. Residues: CASSDAASRLNSPLHF.

The V call is TRBV6-5, the J call TRBJ2-7; 9 nucleotides align to TRBD2. The V and J ends lost 8 bases and 4 bases, in that order; junction bases with no gene match: 0. The CDR3 runs to 11 residues. The germline gives CDR1 MNHEY, CDR2 SVGAGI. CDR3 region: CASAGGYEQYF. CDR3 in DNA: TGTGCCAGCGCGGGGGGGTACGAGCAGTACTTC.

This clone has only one observation. Other DNA sequences of this sample code for an identical CDR3. The chain is built from TRBV9 and TRBJ1-3, with D uncertain. V lost 0 bases and J 4 bases, leaving 5 bases between the germline ends. CDR1 and CDR2 (germline): SGDLS, YYNGEE. The CDR3 totals 13 residues. For the CDR3, the DNA is TGTGCCAGCAGCGTAGGAACCGGAAACACCATATATTTT. Its translation is CASSVGTGNTIYF.

The chain joins TRBV7-2 to TRBJ2-3, with 15 bases identical to TRBD2. Germline loops: CDR1 SGHTA, CDR2 FQGNSA. The CDR3 has 17 amino acids. The ends lost 4 bases at V and 1 base at J; junction bases unmatched: 3. The CDR3 here is CASSSGTSGRRTDTQYF. The CDR3 DNA sequence: TGTGCCAGCAGCTCGGGGACTAGCGGGAGGCGCACAGATACGCAGTATTTT.

The J gene is TRBJ2-5, the V gene TRBV28; 11 bases are shared with TRBD1. Germline V gene lookup returns CDR1 MDHEN and CDR2 SYDVKM. Losses at the gene ends were 7 bases for V and 4 bases for J; bases not matched to a gene: 8. CDR3 length: 15 residues. Written as DNA, the CDR3 is TGTGCCAGCACCAACGGGGGGACAGGGGGAGAGACCCAGTACTTC. Translating gives CASTNGGTGGETQYF. Together with reference TRBV28 and TRBJ2-5, the CDR3 gives the full variable domain: DVKVTQSSRYLVKRTGEKVFLECVQDMDHENMFWYRQDPGLGLRLIYFSYDVKMKEKGDIPEGYSVSREKKERFSLILESASTNQTSMYLCASTNGGTGGETQYFGPGTRLLVL.

This clone was picked up a small number of times. This chain uses TRBV14 with TRBJ1-6, with D possibly matching TRBD1 (6 bases). Germline assignment: CDR1 SGHDN and CDR2 FVKESK. This CDR3 is 15 amino acids long. V was pared by 1 base and J by 7 bases, with 11 bases between. The CDR3 nucleotides read TGTGCCAGCAGCCAAGGACAGGTTAGGAATTCACCCCTCCACTTT. Translation gives CASSQGQVRNSPLHF.

This chain joins TRBV14 and TRBJ2-1; 14 nucleotides match TRBD2. Losses at the gene ends were 4 bases for V and 8 bases for J; bases not matched to a gene: 7. In germline, CDR1 is SGHDN, CDR2 FVKESK. This CDR3 contains 16 residues. The DNA of the CDR3 is TGTGCCAGCAGCCCGGGACTAGCGGGGGTTGTATATGAGCAGTTCTTC. Translating gives CASSPGLAGVVYEQFF. The full variable domain, its missing parts supplied by reference TRBV14 and TRBJ2-1, is EAGVTQFPSHSVIEKGQTVTLRCDPISGHDNLYWYRRVMGKEIKFLLHFVKESKQDESGMPNNRFLAERTGGTYSTLKVQPAELEDSGVYFCASSPGLAGVVYEQFFGPGTRLTVL.

The chain links TRBV14 to TRBJ2-2; no clear D. V was pared by 1 base and J by 6 bases, with 3 bases between. Germline V gene sequence: CDR1 SGHDN, CDR2 FVKESK. This CDR3 has 12 amino acids. CDR3 DNA sequence: TGTGCCAGCAGCCAAGGTCCCGGGGAGCTGTTTTTT. Amino acids: CASSQGPGELFF.

V gene TRBV5-4 combines with J gene TRBJ2-3, with 8 bases identical to TRBD2. The CDR3 is made up of 14 amino acids. V was clipped by 4 bases and J by 3 bases; unmatched bases: 4. Germline V gene data show CDR1 as SGHNT and CDR2 as YYREEE (reference sequence). In DNA form, the CDR3 reads TGTGCCAGCAGCCCCGGGACTAGAACAGATACGCAGTATTTT. Protein: CASSPGTRTDTQYF.

This clone has only one observation. Given a far larger clone just one base away, this is likely a sequencing read error. The same CDR3 arises from other DNA sequences in this sample as well. V gene TRBV2 combines with J gene TRBJ1-6; D call uncertain. CDR3 size: 15 residues. CDR1 is SNHLY and CDR2 is FYNNEI in the germline V gene. The CDR3 coding sequence is TGTGCCAGCAGTCGCGAGAGCTCCTATAATTCGCCCCTCCACTTT. Protein product: CASSRESSYNSPLHF.

The chain recombines TRBV25-1 with TRBJ2-3; D is unresolved. There are 13 residues in the CDR3. Germline assignment: CDR1 MGHDK and CDR2 SYGVNS. V lost 8 bases, J lost 3 bases, and 12 bases lay in between. The CDR3 DNA is TGTGCCAGCGGAAGACACACAACAGATACGCAGTATTTT. Protein: CASGRHTTDTQYF.

This chain's CDR3 is CASSQDPGQGTEKLFF. The CDR3 coding sequence is TGCGCCAGCAGCCAAGATCCGGGACAGGGGACTGAAAAACTGTTTTTT. The V gene is TRBV4-1, the J gene TRBJ1-4; 10 bases match TRBD1. CDR3 length: 16 residues. V was clipped by 0 bases and J by 7 bases; unmatched bases: 5. Germline V gene data show CDR1 as MGHRA and CDR2 as YSYEKL.

A word on this clone: Other nucleotide sequences from this sample produce the same CDR3. The chain uses TRBV5-1 and TRBJ2-4, with D unresolved. The CDR3 loop spans 15 amino acids. V was clipped by 0 bases and J by 0 bases, with 7 bases between them. The germline CDR1 and CDR2 sequences are SGHRS and YFSETQ. The CDR3 DNA sequence: TGCGCCAGCAGCTTGGGTGGGGTAGCCAAAAACATTCAGTACTTC. This sequence encodes CASSLGGVAKNIQYF.

The V and J genes are TRBV10-1 and TRBJ1-1; no clear D gene. The CDR3 has 15 amino acids. Germline CDR1 is WNHNN and CDR2 is SYGVQD (reference sequence). The V and J ends lost 0 bases and 0 bases respectively, with 8 bases between them. The CDR3 loop reads CASSESGRLNTEAFF. The CDR3 bases are TGCGCCAGCAGTGAGTCAGGACGGCTGAACACTGAAGCTTTCTTT.

V usage is TRBV5-1 and J usage is TRBJ2-5, with 10 nucleotides matching TRBD2. CDR1 and CDR2 from the germline V gene are SGHRS and YFSETQ. After removal of 5 bases from V and 4 bases from J, the junction contained 20 bases not matched to a gene. There are 19 residues in the CDR3. The CDR3 coding sequence is TGCGCCAGCAGGCCAGACAGGACTAGCGGTCCCCGCGTGGGAGAGACCCAGTACTTC. Its protein is CASRPDRTSGPRVGETQYF.

This clone was seen a single time. The rearrangement joins TRBV7-6 to TRBJ2-5; the match to TRBD2 covers 11 bases. Unmatched junction bases numbered 3, after V lost 1 base and J lost 5 bases. Germline V gene data show CDR1 as SGHVS and CDR2 as FNYEAQ. The CDR3 spans 15 residues. CDR3 in amino acids: CASSLVAGGPETQYF. The CDR3 DNA follows: TGTGCCAGCAGCTTAGTAGCGGGAGGGCCGGAGACCCAGTACTTC.

The rearrangement joins TRBV2 to TRBJ2-2; TRBD1 might be the D (6 bases). Germline CDR1 SNHLY, CDR2 FYNNEI. The CDR3 is 16 residues long. Deletions cut 4 bases from V and 5 bases from J, with 17 bases between. CDR3 nucleotide sequence: TGTGCCAGCAGTGTCAGCGTTAGGGGGAAAACCGGGGAGCTGTTTTTT. Amino acids: CASSVSVRGKTGELFF.

The chain is built from TRBV19 and TRBJ2-7, with 8 positions matching TRBD1. Germline-derived CDR1 and CDR2 are LNHDA and SQIVND (reference sequence). Trimming cost V 1 base and J 3 bases; bases outside gene matches: 14. This CDR3 contains 18 residues. CDR3: CASSIGPIRGTGSYEQYF. The CDR3 region has the DNA TGTGCCAGTAGTATAGGCCCCATACGAGGGACAGGCAGCTACGAGCAGTACTTC.

In this sample, this clone turned up once. The V gene is TRBV18, the J gene TRBJ1-2; D not certain. The length of the CDR3 is 13 residues. Germline-derived CDR1 and CDR2 are KGHSH and LQKENI. V dropped 2 bases and J dropped 4 bases, with 8 bases sitting between them. The CDR3 loop is CASSPASLYGYTF. The DNA for the CDR3 is TGTGCCAGCTCACCAGCCAGCCTCTATGGCTACACCTTC.

Regarding this clone: The sample has other DNA sequences that encode this CDR3 too. The V call is TRBV30, the J call TRBJ1-1, with D unclear. V lost 0 bases to trimming and J lost 4 bases, with 9 bases between them. This CDR3 contains 13 residues. CDR1 and CDR2 (germline): GTSNPN, SVGIG (reference sequence). CDR3 residues: CAWSVNRGTEAFF. The CDR3 nucleotides read TGTGCCTGGAGTGTTAACCGGGGCACTGAAGCTTTCTTT.

This clone was recorded many times. J is TRBJ1-2 and V is TRBV7-9; D perhaps matches TRBD1 (6 bases). The germline V gene encodes CDR1 SEHNR and CDR2 FQNEAQ (reference sequence). The CDR3 loop spans 17 amino acids. Between the trimmed V and J ends, which lost 5 bases and 2 bases, there was a span of 21 bases. CDR3 sequence reads: CASSPQWTGARNYGYTF. Here the CDR3 DNA reads TGTGCCAGCAGCCCACAATGGACGGGGGCAAGAAACTATGGCTACACCTTC.